A selection of T cell receptor beta chains follows, all from one sample in a study of regulatory T cells in long-lasting Graves disease. TCRdb passed the multiplex PCR reads through MiXCR, listing each CDR3 protein once. The sample includes roughly 400,000 distinct CDR3 sequences, 20% to 25% of them seen just once. This specimen consisted of peripheral blood mononuclear cells (PBMCs), obtained when the disease was refractory, from a patient treated with antithyroid drugs. The receptors were sampled from a female donor with Graves disease. Both conserved end residues are part of each CDR3. Fields, in order: CDR3 length, clone size, J gene, D gene, V gene, CDR3 DNA, CDR3 protein. D genes are given only for firm matches. Size values are once, few and many counts, or a class for expanded clones, and some rows have none.

>21|NA|TRBJ1-2|NA|TRBV7-9
TGTGCCAGCAGCTTACCGAAATCCCCGCAAAGGGATGAACGAAAGAATTATGGCTACACCTTC
CASSLPKSPQRDERKNYGYTF
>15|many|TRBJ1-2|TRBD1|TRBV28
TGTGCCAGCAGTAACGCCTGGGACAGGGGAAATGGCTACACCTTC
CASSNAWDRGNGYTF
>13|many|TRBJ1-4|NA|TRBV29-1
TGCAGCGTTTCGGACGGACTTAATGAAAAACTGTTTTTT
CSVSDGLNEKLFF
>15|NA|TRBJ1-3|TRBD1|TRBV3-1
TGTGCCAGCAGCCGACGGGACAGGGGGTCGAACACCATATATTTT
CASSRRDRGSNTIYF
>12|NA|TRBJ2-2|TRBD1|TRBV7-2
TGTGCCACAATAGGGGGCCCGGGGGAGCTGTTTTTT
CATIGGPGELFF
>12|many|TRBJ2-7|NA|TRBV29-1
TGCAGCGTTGAGGGACGGTCCTACGAGCAGTACTTC
CSVEGRSYEQYF
>15|many|TRBJ2-2|TRBD2|TRBV2
TGTGCCAGCAGGGCCCTAGCGGTTAACACCGGGGAGCTGTTTTTT
CASRALAVNTGELFF
>13|NA|TRBJ1-2|TRBD1|TRBV19
TGTGCCAGTACTTTACAGGGGGCTAATGGCTACACCTTC
CASTLQGANGYTF
>15|many|TRBJ1-1|NA|TRBV15
TGTGCCACCAGCAGAGATCAGCGCGCGTACACTGAAGCTTTCTTT
CATSRDQRAYTEAFF
>14|many|TRBJ2-7|TRBD2|TRBV2
TGTGCCAGCAGAACTAGCGGAGCCTCCTACGAGCAGTACTTC
CASRTSGASYEQYF
>12|many|TRBJ2-7|NA|TRBV7-2
TGTGCCAGCAGCTTTCAACTCGGCGAGCAGTACTTC
CASSFQLGEQYF
>15|NA|TRBJ2-1|TRBD1|TRBV20-1
TGCAGTGCCCCATGGGACAGGGGCTCATACAATGAGCAGTTCTTC
CSAPWDRGSYNEQFF
>13|few|TRBJ2-5|NA|TRBV3-1
TGTGCCAGCAGCCAAACGACCCGGGAGACCCAGTACTTC
CASSQTTRETQYF
>13|many|TRBJ2-4|NA|TRBV2
TGTGCCAGTGGGGTCTCAGCCAAAAACATTCAGTACTTC
CASGVSAKNIQYF
>15|many|TRBJ2-5|TRBD1|TRBV15
TGTGCCACCAGCAGAGGGTCCGACAGGGTGAGGACCCAGTACTTC
CATSRGSDRVRTQYF
>17|NA|TRBJ1-4|TRBD1|TRBV20-1
TGCAGTGCTGTCTCCGGGACAGGGGACGTAACTAATGAAAAACTGTTTTTT
CSAVSGTGDVTNEKLFF
>13|NA|TRBJ1-4|NA|TRBV6-5
TGTGCCAGCAGTTACTCGCAGGGGGAAAAACTGTTTTTT
CASSYSQGEKLFF
>15|NA|TRBJ2-1|NA|TRBV12-3/TRBV12-4
TGTGCCAGCACCTTCGGCCAGAGCTCCTACAATGAGCAGTTCTTC
CASTFGQSSYNEQFF
>15|many|TRBJ2-7|TRBD1|TRBV2
TGTGCCAGCACTGATACCGGGACAGTCTCCTACGAGCAGTACTTC
CASTDTGTVSYEQYF
>14|many|TRBJ1-5|NA|TRBV15
TGTGCCACCAGCAGAGACAGGGCCCCTCAGCCCCAGCATTTT
CATSRDRAPQPQHF
>15|many|TRBJ1-2|NA|TRBV7-8
TGTGCCAGCAGCCCAAGACCCGACAGACGAGATGGCTACACCTTC
CASSPRPDRRDGYTF
>17|few|TRBJ2-7|TRBD2|TRBV5-1
TGCGCCAGCAGCTCCCAGGGAACCGGGACTAGCGGAAGTGTTCAGTACTTC
CASSSQGTGTSGSVQYF
>14|few|TRBJ2-7|TRBD2|TRBV20-1
TGCAGTGCTAGCGGACTAGCGGGACCCCCCGAGCAGTACTTC
CSASGLAGPPEQYF
>11|NA|TRBJ2-5|NA|TRBV7-9
TGTGCCAGCGGTCCTTCGGGGACCCAGTACTTC
CASGPSGTQYF
>11|NA|TRBJ2-1|NA|TRBV2
TGTGCCAGCAGTGGTCACAATGAGCAGTTCTTC
CASSGHNEQFF
>12|many|TRBJ2-4|TRBD1|TRBV20-1
TGCAGTGCTATAAGGGACAGCAACATTCAGTACTTC
CSAIRDSNIQYF
>15|many|TRBJ1-1|NA|TRBV19
TGTGCCAGTAGTATACCGACGGTGCCGAACACTGAAGCTTTCTTT
CASSIPTVPNTEAFF
>12|many|TRBJ2-7|NA|TRBV10-3
TGTGCCATCAGTGAGTCGAGGTACGAGCAGTACTTC
CAISESRYEQYF
>15|many|TRBJ2-7|NA|TRBV7-8
TGTGCCAGCAGCCTGACCAGGACAACTTCATACGAGCAGTACTTC
CASSLTRTTSYEQYF
>12|many|TRBJ1-1|NA|TRBV5-1
TGTGCCAGCAGCCGAATGAACACTGAAGCTTTCTTT
CASSRMNTEAFF
>14|many|TRBJ2-7|TRBD2|TRBV11-3
TGTGCCAGCAGCCCGTCAGCGGGAGTTGGGGAGCAGTACTTC
CASSPSAGVGEQYF
>14|many|TRBJ1-4|TRBD1|TRBV2
TGTGCCAGCATGCCGGGACAGTGGGGTGAAAAACTGTTTTTT
CASMPGQWGEKLFF
>14|NA|TRBJ1-3|NA|TRBV7-8
TGTGCCAGCAGTACCGCGAGGCCTGGAAACACCATATATTTT
CASSTARPGNTIYF
>14|many|TRBJ1-2|NA|TRBV6-2/TRBV6-3
TGTGCCAGCAGTTACAGGGGGGATATCTATGGCTACACCTTC
CASSYRGDIYGYTF
>15|few|TRBJ1-1|NA|TRBV5-1
TGCGCCAGCCGGAAGCCAGCGGGGTCCGACACTGAAGCTTTCTTT
CASRKPAGSDTEAFF